This TCR beta chain was documented in a study of cytomegalovirus exposure and HLA in healthy donors. Overall study findings and caveats: Exclusion as indistinguishable affected some V segments, including TRBV6-2 and TRBV6-3. It was only CMV serostatus that was available as immune exposure information. Across all donors, roughly uniform sequencing depth was an assumption of the presence/absence analyses. Cytomegalovirus-associated TCR beta chains were listed, numbering some 150.

Per the germline V gene, CDR1 is MGHDK and CDR2 is SYGVNS. This CDR3 has 14 amino acids. The ends were cut back, 1 base at V and 5 bases at J, with 11 bases in the middle. This clone was seen ten or more times. No antigen is known for it. 13 Jbeta primers and 60 Vbeta primers were used for the PCR. The repertoire was sequenced with immunoSEQ multiplex PCR; TCRdb's copy has only in-frame clones and lacks some. The table shows under 85,000 clones, with approximately 70% occurring only once. The sequence derives from a man aged 35 to 55 in good health and CMV-seropositive. Source material: PBMCs. This chain links TRBV25-1 with TRBJ1-1; possibly TRBD1 for D (5 bases). The CDR3 sequence is CASSEWMDTTEAFF. The DNA for the CDR3 is TGTGCCAGCAGTGAATGGATGGACACGACTGAAGCTTTCTTT.